This T cell receptor (beta chain) was profiled in a study of shared clonotypes between healthy human individuals. Only in-frame clones appear in the TCRdb table, and some are missing; sequencing was by immunoSEQ multiplex PCR. The table has over 1.4 million clones, roughly 96% seen once. The CDR3 contains 14 residues. Germline V gene lookup returns CDR1 MNHEY and CDR2 SMNVEV (reference sequence). The V end was cut by 1 base, the J end by 8 bases, with 14 bases between. On this clone itself: Antigen: not known.

General study results and limits: Across subsets, estimated richness was generally greater for naive than for memory populations.

The source material was naive CD4+ T cells sorted from blood. Subset specified: CD45RA+ positively selected. The chain joins TRBV27 to TRBJ1-2; the D gene is possibly TRBD1 (5 bases). This TCR derives from a man aged 25-45 years in good health. CDR3 region: CASSLLPAGLGYTF. The CDR3 DNA reads as TGTGCCAGCAGTTTATTGCCCGCAGGGTTAGGCTACACCTTC.